The 2 T cell receptor beta chains presented below share a single source sample, sequenced in a study of cytomegalovirus exposure and HLA in healthy donors. Measured with immunoSEQ multiplex PCR; TCRdb has only the in-frame clones, and not every one. The data contain 73,000 or so clones, roughly 94% of them seen just once; the ten biggest clones take up 3.2%. Source material: PBMCs. All receptors derive from a woman aged 18-29 years in good health and CMV-seropositive.

V gene TRBV19 combines with J gene TRBJ1-5, with no clear D. V was cut by 9 bases and J by 0 bases, with 9 bases left in between. CDR1 is LNHDA, CDR2 SQIVND, per germline (reference sequence). The CDR3 runs to 13 residues. CDR3 loop: CARGLRSNQPQHF. DNA for the CDR3: TGTGCCAGAGGACTTCGTAGCAATCAGCCCCAGCATTTT.

A single count supports this clone. The chain joins TRBV7-6 to TRBJ1-5; no firm D call. Looked up from germline, CDR1 is SGHVS and CDR2 is FNYEAQ. Trimming cost V 5 bases and J 0 bases, with 11 bases left between them. The CDR3 has 15 amino acids. CDR3 region: CASSKNLNSNQPQHF. CDR3 DNA: TGTGCCAGCAGCAAGAACTTAAATAGCAATCAGCCCCAGCATTTT. Drawing the rest from reference TRBV7-6 and TRBJ1-5, the complete variable domain is GAGVSQSPRYKVTKRGQDVALRCDPISGHVSLYWYRQALGQGPEFLTYFNYEAQQDKSGLPNDRFSAERPEGSISTLTIQRTEQRDSAMYRCASSKNLNSNQPQHFGDGTRLSIL.